The clone carrying this T cell receptor beta chain occurred a few times. No antigen is known for it. Using a J-beta primer mix together with a sample-barcoded 5' primer, a second PCR was run for about 6 to 11 cycles. Every cDNA was tagged by a template-switch adaptor with 12 random nucleotides. TCRdb used MiXCR to reprocess the 5' RACE reads, holding one entry per CDR3 protein. The data contain 550,000 to 750,000 distinct CDR3 sequences, roughly 21% of them singletons. The data derive from a study of blood T cells in healthy people across ages. At least 5.5 micrograms of total RNA were extracted per sample. The CDR3 extends over 14 amino acids. In germline, CDR1 is SGHRS, CDR2 YFSETQ. V dropped 0 bases and J dropped 9 bases, with 13 bases sitting between them. Whole-study findings and limits: Researchers deemed the diversity estimates from one million T cells underestimates. The recorded TCR beta diversity per million T cells decreased in a roughly linear manner with age.

The TCR sequence derives from a man between 65 and 85 years old in good health. The specimen was blood. The chain has TRBV5-1 and TRBJ2-4; no firm D call. This chain's CDR3 is CASSLGRALIIQYF. CDR3 nucleotides: TGCGCCAGCAGCTTGGGGAGAGCCCTTATCATTCAGTACTTC.